One sample yielded the 19 T cell receptor beta chains listed below, sequenced in a study of cytomegalovirus exposure and HLA in healthy donors. This table comes from immunoSEQ multiplex PCR, and its TCRdb copy is limited to in-frame clones, with some not included. The profile shows 60,000 to 75,000 clones, approximately 95% of them singletons. The source material was PBMCs. These receptors were taken from a woman between 18 and 29 years old in good health and CMV-seropositive.

The rearrangement links TRBV11-2 to TRBJ2-6; TRBD1 matches 8 bases. Germline V lookup: CDR1 SGHAT, CDR2 FQNNGV. Unmatched junction bases numbered 5, after V lost 4 bases and J lost 0 bases. There are 17 residues in the CDR3. The CDR3 coding sequence is TGTGCCAGCAGCTGGGACAGGACCCTCTCTGGGGCCAACGTCCTGACTTTC. As protein: CASSWDRTLSGANVLTF.

This chain connects TRBV30 to TRBJ2-1; tentatively, D is TRBD2 (5 bases). In germline, CDR1 is GTSNPN, CDR2 SVGIG (reference sequence). The CDR3 covers 13 residues. V was pared by 0 bases and J by 7 bases, with 10 bases between. The CDR3 DNA is TGTGCCTGGAGTGTGGGGAGCGTAAATGAGCAGTTCTTC. It specifies CAWSVGSVNEQFF.

This chain joins TRBV2 and TRBJ1-2; TRBD1 matches 7 bases. J gave up 4 bases and V 1 base, and 3 bases lay outside the gene matches. Germline assignment: CDR1 SNHLY and CDR2 FYNNEI. The CDR3 is made up of 14 amino acids. The CDR3 is CASSEERDSYGYTF. CDR3 nucleotide sequence: TGTGCCAGCAGTGAAGAGAGGGACAGCTATGGCTACACCTTC.

CDR3 region: CASSRDRAGDTQYF. CDR3 nucleotide sequence: TGTGCCAGCTCACGAGACAGGGCGGGAGATACGCAGTATTTT. The chain combines TRBV18 with TRBJ2-3; 7 bases map to TRBD1. The trim removed 4 bases at V and 5 bases at J, leaving 6 bases unmatched. CDR1 and CDR2 from the germline V gene are KGHSH and LQKENI. CDR3 length: 14 residues.

This chain joins TRBV18 and TRBJ1-2; 7 nucleotides align to TRBD1. The V and J ends lost 3 bases and 7 bases, in that order; junction bases with no gene match: 5. This CDR3 contains 13 residues. In germline, CDR1 is KGHSH, CDR2 LQKENI. The CDR3 protein is CASSPARDSGYTF. CDR3 sequence (DNA): TGTGCCAGCTCACCGGCCAGGGACAGTGGCTACACCTTC.

The gene calls are TRBV5-1 and TRBJ1-2; 9 bases line up with TRBD1. Trimming took 7 bases from V and 3 from J; bases not matched to a gene: 10. The CDR3 spans 15 residues. Germline V gene lookup returns CDR1 SGHRS and CDR2 YFSETQ. The CDR3 nucleotides read TGCGCCAGCCTCCCGGACAGGGGTTCCTACTATGGCTACACCTTC. Protein product: CASLPDRGSYYGYTF.

The chain uses TRBV7-2 and TRBJ2-7; D is ambiguous. Germline loops: CDR1 SGHTA, CDR2 FQGNSA. Trimming removed 1 base from V and 1 base from J, with 11 bases in between. This CDR3 contains 15 residues. For the CDR3, the DNA is TGTGCCAGCAGCTTAGTCGCCGCCCTATCCTACGAGCAGTACTTC. The encoded protein is CASSLVAALSYEQYF.

Points on this clone: This is likely an artifact of a read error, given a far larger clone one base away. The rearrangement joins TRBV5-6 to TRBJ1-1; 7 bases line up with TRBD1. The germline V gene has CDR1 SGHDT and CDR2 YYEEEE. With V trimmed by 1 base and J by 10 bases, 7 bases remained unmatched. The CDR3 loop spans 13 amino acids. CDR3 sequence: CASSLLGGASAFF. CDR3 nucleotides: TGTGCCAGCAGCTTGTTAGGGGGCGCATCAGCTTTCTTT.

The gene calls are TRBV7-2 and TRBJ2-3; no firm D call. The CDR3 contains 13 residues. The V gene lost 4 bases and the J gene lost 6 bases, with 11 bases spanning the gap. The germline V gene has CDR1 SGHTA and CDR2 FQGNSA. This CDR3 is CASSSTQTDTQYF. The CDR3 DNA is TGTGCCAGCAGCTCTACCCAAACCGATACGCAGTATTTT.

The rearrangement links TRBV21-1 to TRBJ2-7; TRBD1 is taken as the D call from the table, unchecked against the DNA. TRBV21-1 is flagged as a pseudogene. The CDR3 runs 15 residues. Here the CDR3 DNA reads TGTGCCAGCAGCAAAGGGTCTTTACAGGTATACGAGCAGTACTTC. It translates to CASSKGSLQVYEQYF.

The gene calls are TRBV7-2 and TRBJ2-3; D may be TRBD2 (6 bases). Trimming left V 6 bases short and J 4 bases short, with 29 bases between. The CDR3 is made up of 19 amino acids. Looked up from germline, CDR1 is SGHTA and CDR2 is FQGNSA. CDR3 in DNA: TGTGCCAGCAGATCCCGTGAGCGGGTGGCTAGCGAGACCCCAGATACGCAGTATTTT. It codes for CASRSRERVASETPDTQYF.

The J gene is TRBJ1-2, the V gene TRBV7-9; 7 bases are a match to TRBD1. The CDR3 totals 15 residues. CDR1 is SEHNR, CDR2 FQNEAQ, per germline (reference sequence). The ends lost 4 bases at V and 4 bases at J; junction bases unmatched: 9. CDR3 region: CASSSTGNGVYGYTF. DNA of the CDR3: TGTGCCAGCAGCTCGACAGGGAATGGGGTCTATGGCTACACCTTC.

This chain uses TRBV19 with TRBJ2-7; 8 bases align to TRBD1. After removal of 3 bases from V and 5 bases from J, the junction contained 6 bases not matched to a gene. This CDR3 has 14 residues. Germline V gene lookup returns CDR1 LNHDA and CDR2 SQIVND (reference sequence). CDR3 DNA: TGTGCCAGTAGTATTATGACAGGGGTGGACGAGCAGTACTTC. Encoded protein: CASSIMTGVDEQYF. Variable domain in full (rest from reference TRBV19 and TRBJ2-7): DGGITQSPKYLFRKEGQNVTLSCEQNLNHDAMYWYRQDPGQGLRLIYYSQIVNDFQKGDIAEGYSVSREKKESFPLTVTSAQKNPTAFYLCASSIMTGVDEQYFGPGTRLTVT.

The gene calls are TRBV6-5 and TRBJ1-1, with TRBD1 matching over 7 bases. Germline lookup yields CDR1 MNHEY and CDR2 SVGAGI. This CDR3 has 12 residues. Trimming removed 6 bases from V and 6 bases from J; junction bases left unmatched: 4. In nucleotides, the CDR3 is TGTGCCAGCAGGCGGGACAGCTCTGAAGCTTTCTTT. It specifies CASRRDSSEAFF.

The chain joins TRBV15 to TRBJ2-5; D perhaps matches TRBD2 (6 bases). Trimming took off 5 bases at V and 8 bases at J, with 15 bases between the two ends. The CDR3 loop spans 13 amino acids. Germline V lookup: CDR1 LNHNV, CDR2 YYDKDF (reference sequence). In DNA form, the CDR3 reads TGTGCCACCAGCGTTGCTCCGGGAGAAACCCAGTACTTC. Its translation: CATSVAPGETQYF. Together with reference TRBV15 and TRBJ2-5, the CDR3 gives the full variable domain: DAMVIQNPRYQVTQFGKPVTLSCSQTLNHNVMYWYQQKSSQAPKLLFHYYDKDFNNEADTPDNFQSRRPNTSFCFLDIRSPGLGDTAMYLCATSVAPGETQYFGPGTRLLVL.

The chain employs TRBV5-4 and TRBJ2-3; TRBD2 matches at 10 bases. Trimming took 1 base from V and 1 from J; bases not matched to a gene: 6. This CDR3 has 17 residues. From germline, CDR1 is SGHNT and CDR2 YYREEE (reference sequence). The CDR3 DNA sequence: TGTGCCAGCAGCTTGCCCCGGCTAGCGGGAGGCACAGATACGCAGTATTTT. Its translation is CASSLPRLAGGTDTQYF.

The V call is TRBV2, the J call TRBJ2-1; 7 bases align to TRBD2. The V segment lost 11 bases and the J segment 2 bases; nucleotides outside the gene matches: 0. The CDR3 consists of 11 residues. Germline V lookup: CDR1 SNHLY, CDR2 FYNNEI. The CDR3 loop is CAGGAYNEQFF. As DNA, the CDR3 is TGTGCCGGGGGGGCCTACAATGAGCAGTTCTTC.

V is TRBV29-1 and J is TRBJ2-1, with a possible D match to TRBD2 (6 bases). Trimming took 4 bases from V and 3 from J, leaving 10 bases between them. Per the germline V gene, CDR1 is SQVTM and CDR2 is ANQGSEA. CDR3 size: 13 residues. The DNA of the CDR3 is TGCAGCGTTGTGGGGACTTTCTACAATGAGCAGTTCTTC. It specifies CSVVGTFYNEQFF.

Only one count was recorded for this clone. The rearrangement joins TRBV5-1 to TRBJ2-1; 11 positions agree with TRBD1. Germline V lookup: CDR1 SGHRS, CDR2 YFSETQ. Trimming took 0 bases from V and 1 from J; bases not matched to a gene: 9. There are 19 residues in the CDR3. CDR3 DNA sequence: TGCGCCAGCAGCTTGGAACCGGGACAGGGGGTCGGGTCCTACAATGAGCAGTTCTTC. Amino acid sequence: CASSLEPGQGVGSYNEQFF.